This entry concerns a single TCR beta chain. Its antigen specificity is not known. The sample holds no much larger clone one base away, and base qualities are not on file. TCRbeta CDR3 regions were amplified from genomic DNA using the immunoSEQ Assay, a bias-controlled multiplex PCR. The study's own analysis went as follows. The number of nucleated cells in each sample was estimated from the amplification of reference gene primers within the assay. Sequence reads were collapsed and filtered to measure the absolute abundance of every unique TCRbeta CDR3 rearrangement. For each sample, productive Simpson clonality was calculated as the square root of Simpson's diversity index across productive rearrangements. TCRdb mirrors the immuneACCESS table, restricted to in-frame sequences. Some clones are absent from its copies; in checked studies, under half trace to an unresolved V gene, and the reason for the others is unknown. V and J calls plus clone size are reproduced from that table; the DNA served to infer D and trimming. This sample gives about 170,000 clones in total; 84% of them show up just once. The ten top clones hold roughly 15% of the sample.

One collaborating source in Seattle enrolled patients while the patients were actively infected and followed the patients over time throughout the course of disease. Each collaborating institution followed its own protocols to collect whole blood in K2EDTA tubes. For TCRbeta analysis, collaborators shipped samples as frozen whole blood, isolated PBMCs, or DNA extracted from either of those sample types. The entry originates in a study of blood T cell repertoires in COVID-19 (TCRdb year 2020). Regarding the research as a whole: Samples covering the acute and convalescent phases of COVID-19 were provided by collaborators in the United States, Italy and Spain. The samples were drawn from the first 160 participants of the ongoing ImmuneRACE study and from over 950 subjects provided by 6 global collaborators. A freely available public database, intended as a resource for researchers studying the immune response to SARS-CoV-2, is where the repertoires were released. Where available, HLA class I and class II types were taken from metadata supplied by the sample provider and were not determined by assay-based typing. The sample metadata nearly always contained a de-identified subject ID, COVID-19 status, age in years and sex. The prospective study material was composed of cDNA or gDNA derived from T cells, B-cell-depleted T cells, or PBMCs. The dataset comprised deeply sampled blood TCRbeta repertoires from subjects exposed to, actively infected with, or recovered from COVID-19. Findings and caveats that apply to the study as a whole: The amount of clinical and demographic metadata varied by source and participant and was provided uncurated.

The CDR3 runs 14 residues from the cysteine to the phenylalanine. Solely the CDR3 DNA is kept, with 42 bases framed from the first base. The V end loses 0 bases and the J end loses 1 base, and a stretch of 7 bases separates them. CDR1 and CDR2, looked up from the germline V gene (reference sequence), are MNHNY and SVGAGI. This receptor chain uses TRBV6-6 and TRBJ2-7, with TRBD2 as a weak D call on 5 bases. The material sequenced was peripheral blood. The sequence derives from a woman aged 65 to 85 with COVID-19, enrolled during active disease. The CDR3 amino acid sequence is: CASSYSGVSYEQYF. The base sequence is TGTGCCAGCAGTTACTCCGGGGTTTCCTACGAGCAGTACTTC.